A single T cell receptor beta chain is shown here with its context. Only CD45RO-negative cells positively selected for CCR7 counted as naive CD8 cells, so terminally differentiated effector memory CD45RA+ cells were excluded. Some clones are missing from TCRdb's copy, which holds only in-frame ones; the method was immunoSEQ multiplex PCR. The sample has millions of clones, roughly 94% seen once; the top ten hold around 1.1%. These data come from a study of shared clonotypes between healthy human individuals. Per the germline V gene, CDR1 is SQVTM and CDR2 is ANQGSEA. V lost 2 bases, J lost 4 bases, and 7 bases stayed unmatched. This CDR3 comprises 15 residues.

The sequenced sample consisted of naive CD8+ T cells sorted from blood. The TCR sequence derives from a young man in good health. The chain is built from TRBV29-1 and TRBJ2-3, with TRBD2 matching 9 bases. The chain's CDR3 is CSVEQWQRGADTQYF. Written as DNA, the CDR3 is TGCAGCGTTGAACAGTGGCAGCGGGGGGCAGATACGCAGTATTTT.